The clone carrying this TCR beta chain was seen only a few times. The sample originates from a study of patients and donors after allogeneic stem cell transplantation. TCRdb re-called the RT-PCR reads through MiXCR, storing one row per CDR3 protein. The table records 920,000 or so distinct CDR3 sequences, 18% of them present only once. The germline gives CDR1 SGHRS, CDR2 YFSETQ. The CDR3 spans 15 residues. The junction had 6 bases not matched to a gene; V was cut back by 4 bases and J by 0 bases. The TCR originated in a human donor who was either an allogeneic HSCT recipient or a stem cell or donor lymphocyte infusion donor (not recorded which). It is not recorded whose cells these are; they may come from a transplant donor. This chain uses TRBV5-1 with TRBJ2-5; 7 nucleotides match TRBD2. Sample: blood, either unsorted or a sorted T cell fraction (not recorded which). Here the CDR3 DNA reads TGCGCCAGCAGCCCCGTTGCGGGGGACCAAGAGACCCAGTACTTC. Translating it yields CASSPVAGDQETQYF.